The 10 T cell receptor beta chains given below trace back to one sample, sequenced in a study of shared clonotypes between healthy human individuals. Assay: immunoSEQ multiplex PCR; the TCRdb copy retains only in-frame clones and omits some. The table has fewer than 650,000 clones, roughly 79% seen once. The sequencing sample was made of PBMCs. These TCRs come from a woman aged 40-49 years in good health. Some clones in this sample may be carry-over from other donors' samples.

For the CDR3, the DNA is TGTGCCAGCAGAACAGCAGGGTCGGACGAGCAGTACTTC. It yields the protein CASRTAGSDEQYF. The chain uses TRBV28 and TRBJ2-7; a possible D gene is TRBD1 (5 bases). The germline CDR1 and CDR2 sequences are MDHEN and SYDVKM. The CDR3 is made up of 13 amino acids. Between the trimmed V and J ends, which lost 6 bases and 5 bases, there was a span of 14 bases. The full variable domain, in which reference TRBV28 and TRBJ2-7 provide the parts outside the CDR3, is DVKVTQSSRYLVKRTGEKVFLECVQDMDHENMFWYRQDPGLGLRLIYFSYDVKMKEKGDIPEGYSVSREKKERFSLILESASTNQTSMYLCASRTAGSDEQYFGPGTRLTVT.

The rearrangement links TRBV5-1 to TRBJ2-1; 7 nucleotides align to TRBD1. The V gene's germline CDR1 is SGHRS and CDR2 YFSETQ. With V trimmed by 4 bases and J by 0 bases, 4 bases remained unmatched. The CDR3 is 15 amino acids. CDR3 residues: CASSEQGSSYNEQFF. The CDR3 nucleotides are TGCGCCAGCAGCGAACAGGGGAGCTCCTACAATGAGCAGTTCTTC. The entire variable domain, with the rest obtained from reference TRBV5-1 and TRBJ2-1, is as follows: KAGVTQTPRYLIKTRGQQVTLSCSPISGHRSVSWYQQTPGQGLQFLFEYFSETQRNKGNFPGRFSGRQFSNSRSEMNVSTLELGDSALYLCASSEQGSSYNEQFFGPGTRLTVL.

This clone was recorded only once. The chain has TRBV28 and TRBJ2-1; D is unresolved. Germline V gene sequence: CDR1 MDHEN, CDR2 SYDVKM. V was clipped by 3 bases and J by 4 bases, with 13 bases between them. The CDR3 has 15 amino acids. The CDR3 coding sequence is TGTGCCAGCAGTTTCCCTCCCCTGAAGTACAATGAGCAGTTCTTC. As protein: CASSFPPLKYNEQFF.

V gene TRBV7-5 combines with J gene TRBJ2-5; the table calls TRBD1, which could not be checked here. TRBV7-5 is tagged as a pseudogene. The CDR3 runs 15 residues. The CDR3, as DNA: TGTGCCAGAAGCTTAGCGATTACAGGGAAAGAGACCCAGTACTTC. Amino acids: CARSLAITGKETQYF.

The chain couples TRBV15 to TRBJ1-5, with 10 bases identical to TRBD1. CDR1 and CDR2 (germline): LNHNV, YYDKDF (reference sequence). The CDR3 spans 15 residues. The ends lost 3 bases at V and 7 bases at J; junction bases unmatched: 6. CDR3 amino acids: CATSSWDRGIQPQHF. For the CDR3, the DNA is TGTGCCACCAGCAGTTGGGACAGGGGAATCCAGCCCCAGCATTTT.

This chain connects TRBV4-2 to TRBJ2-1, with TRBD2 matching over 9 bases. Germline assignment: CDR1 LGHNA and CDR2 YNFKEQ. The CDR3 sequence is 18 residues long. V lost 0 bases and J lost 4; bases outside the gene matches: 10. This CDR3 is CASSQEPPGLAGYNEQFF. In nucleotides, the CDR3 is TGTGCCAGCAGCCAAGAACCCCCGGGACTAGCAGGGTACAATGAGCAGTTCTTC.

This clone was observed many times. CDR3 in DNA: TGCGCCAGCAGTCGTGCGAACACCGGGGAGCTGTTTTTT. This sequence encodes CASSRANTGELFF. V is TRBV10-2 and J is TRBJ2-2; D gene uncertain. Trimming shortened V by 5 bases and J by 0 bases, and 4 bases separated the two germline ends. Germline V lookup: CDR1 WSHSY, CDR2 SAAADI. This CDR3 comprises 13 residues.

The chain links TRBV7-2 to TRBJ2-4; 9 bases agree with TRBD1. Per the germline V gene, CDR1 is SGHTA and CDR2 is FQGNSA. The CDR3 contains 14 residues. Trimming removed 5 bases from V and 3 bases from J; junction bases left unmatched: 2. The CDR3 region is CASSPTGGKNIQYF. In DNA form, the CDR3 reads TGTGCCAGCAGCCCGACAGGGGGCAAAAACATTCAGTACTTC.

Regarding this clone: Other DNA sequences in this sample translate to the same CDR3. V gene TRBV28 combines with J gene TRBJ1-5; unclear D gene. CDR3 size: 12 residues. V shed 1 base and J shed 6 bases, with 4 bases lying between them. Per the germline V gene, CDR1 is MDHEN and CDR2 is SYDVKM. The CDR3 coding sequence is TGTGCCAGCAGTTTATACGGTCAGCCCCAGCATTTT. Translating gives CASSLYGQPQHF. Full variable domain (rest looked up from reference TRBV28 and TRBJ1-5): DVKVTQSSRYLVKRTGEKVFLECVQDMDHENMFWYRQDPGLGLRLIYFSYDVKMKEKGDIPEGYSVSREKKERFSLILESASTNQTSMYLCASSLYGQPQHFGDGTRLSIL.

Comments on this clone: The sample carries other DNA sequences with the same CDR3. The chain carries TRBV9 and TRBJ2-5; 8 bases map to TRBD1. V shed 0 bases and J 5 bases; nucleotides not matched to a gene: 3. The CDR3 has 14 residues. The germline V gene encodes CDR1 SGDLS and CDR2 YYNGEE. The CDR3 DNA sequence: TGTGCCAGCAGCGTAGCAGGGGGCGCGGAGACCCAGTACTTC. Its translation is CASSVAGGAETQYF.